This TCR beta chain emerged from a study of blood T cell repertoires in COVID-19. Study summary: PBMCs, B-cell-depleted T cells, or T cells provided the cDNA or gDNA that made up the material.

The method was immunoSEQ multiplex PCR; TCRdb's version includes in-frame clones alone and lacks a portion of them. Of some 97,000 clones listed, over 75% are singletons. Trimming pared 10 bases from V and 4 bases from J, leaving 14 bases between. CDR1 and CDR2 (germline): MNHEY, SVGAGI. The length of the CDR3 is 12 residues. The origin of this receptor is a woman aged 55-70 years with acute or convalescent COVID-19. This sequence joins TRBV6-5 and TRBJ2-7, with D perhaps TRBD2 (5 bases). Sequencing used peripheral blood. The CDR3 bases are TGTGCCAAAGGACCCGGAGGTTACGAGCAGTACGTC. This codes for CAKGPGGYEQYV.